The clone carrying this T cell receptor beta chain has just a few counts. The data originate from a study of shared T cell receptors in the human thymus. Here immunoSEQ multiplex PCR was the method, and the copy in TCRdb shows in-frame clones only, minus some. The sample contains approximately 490,000 clones, around 78% of which appear only once. CDR1 and CDR2 from the germline V gene are MNHEY and SVGAGI. The V end was cut by 7 bases, the J end by 8 bases, with 11 bases between. The CDR3 has 11 residues. These data were also filed under a second study, of human thymus T cells. In that study: Immunologically healthy infants in Finland undergoing congenital heart defect surgery were the donors. Thymus tissue was removed during corrective cardiac surgery. There appeared to be biased usage of V and J genes in thymic and blood repertoires. Related work found strong thymic repertoire overlap between unrelated individuals.

Specimen: thymocytes. V usage is TRBV6-5 and J usage is TRBJ1-2, with D tentatively TRBD1 (5 bases). The source is a boy under two years old with a congenital heart defect. The CDR3 region has the DNA TGTGCCAGCAAAGGGGCGCGAGGCTACACCTTC. Protein sequence: CASKGARGYTF.